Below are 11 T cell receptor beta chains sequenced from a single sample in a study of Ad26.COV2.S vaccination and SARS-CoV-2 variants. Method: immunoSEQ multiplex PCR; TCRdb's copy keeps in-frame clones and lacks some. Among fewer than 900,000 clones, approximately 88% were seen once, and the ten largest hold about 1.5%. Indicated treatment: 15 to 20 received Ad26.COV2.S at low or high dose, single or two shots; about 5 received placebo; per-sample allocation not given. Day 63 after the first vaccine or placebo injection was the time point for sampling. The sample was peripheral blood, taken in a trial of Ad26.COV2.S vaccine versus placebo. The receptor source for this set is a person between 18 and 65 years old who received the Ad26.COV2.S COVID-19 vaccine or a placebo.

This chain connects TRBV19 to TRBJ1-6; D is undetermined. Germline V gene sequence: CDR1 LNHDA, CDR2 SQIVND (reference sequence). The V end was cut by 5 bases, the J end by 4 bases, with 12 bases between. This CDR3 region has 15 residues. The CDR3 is CASSRTTEYNSPLHF. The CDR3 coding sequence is TGTGCCAGTAGTCGCACCACCGAGTATAATTCACCCCTCCACTTT.

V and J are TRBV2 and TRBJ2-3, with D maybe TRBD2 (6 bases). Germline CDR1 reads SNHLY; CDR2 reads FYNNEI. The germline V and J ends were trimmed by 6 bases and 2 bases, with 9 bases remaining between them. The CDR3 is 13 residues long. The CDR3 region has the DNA TGTGCCAGCAGGGGGGAGGTCACAGATACGCAGTATTTT. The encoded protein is CASRGEVTDTQYF. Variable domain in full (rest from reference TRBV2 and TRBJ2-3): EPEVTQTPSHQVTQMGQEVILRCVPISNHLYFYWYRQILGQKVEFLVSFYNNEISEKSEIFDDQFSVERPDGSNFTLKIRSTKLEDSAMYFCASRGEVTDTQYFGPGTRLTVL.

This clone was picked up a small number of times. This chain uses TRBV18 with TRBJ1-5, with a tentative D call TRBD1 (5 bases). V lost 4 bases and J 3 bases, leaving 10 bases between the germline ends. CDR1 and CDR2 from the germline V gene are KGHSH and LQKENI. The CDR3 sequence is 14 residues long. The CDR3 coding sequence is TGTGCCAGCTCACAAGCAGGGAACAATCAGCCCCAGCATTTT. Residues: CASSQAGNNQPQHF.

In DNA form, the CDR3 reads TGTGCCAGCAGTTTATCAGGCACTGAAGCTTTCTTT. It specifies CASSLSGTEAFF. J is TRBJ1-1 and V is TRBV27; D remains ambiguous. The CDR3 extends over 12 amino acids. Germline V CDR1 and CDR2: MNHEY, SMNVEV (reference sequence). V lost 0 bases, J lost 4 bases, and 3 bases lay in between.

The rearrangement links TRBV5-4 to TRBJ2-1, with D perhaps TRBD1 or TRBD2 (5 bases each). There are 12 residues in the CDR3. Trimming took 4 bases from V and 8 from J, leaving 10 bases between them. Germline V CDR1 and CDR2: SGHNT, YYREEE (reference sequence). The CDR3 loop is CASSGAGYEQFF. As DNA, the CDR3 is TGTGCCAGCAGCGGGGCGGGCTATGAGCAGTTCTTC.

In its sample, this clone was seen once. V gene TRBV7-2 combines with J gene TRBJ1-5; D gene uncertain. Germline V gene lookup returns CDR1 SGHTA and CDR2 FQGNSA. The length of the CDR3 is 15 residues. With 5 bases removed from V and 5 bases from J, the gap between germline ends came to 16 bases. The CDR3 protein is CASSQYAGFDQPQHF. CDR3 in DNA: TGTGCCAGCAGCCAATATGCGGGGTTCGATCAGCCCCAGCATTTT.

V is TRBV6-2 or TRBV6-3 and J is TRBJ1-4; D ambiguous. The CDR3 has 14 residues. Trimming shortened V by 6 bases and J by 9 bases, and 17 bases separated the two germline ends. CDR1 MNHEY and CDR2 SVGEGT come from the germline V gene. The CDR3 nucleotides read TGTGCCAGCAGCACAGTAGGGCCGGGGAAAAAACTGTTTTTT. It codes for CASSTVGPGKKLFF.

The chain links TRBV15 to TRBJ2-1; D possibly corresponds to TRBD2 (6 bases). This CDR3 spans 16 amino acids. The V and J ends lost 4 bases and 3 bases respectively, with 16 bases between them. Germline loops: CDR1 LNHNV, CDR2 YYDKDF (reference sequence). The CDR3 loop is CATSISGTSIYNEQFF. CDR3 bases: TGTGCCACCAGCATTTCCGGGACTTCAATCTACAATGAGCAGTTCTTC. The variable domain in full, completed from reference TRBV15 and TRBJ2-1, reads DAMVIQNPRYQVTQFGKPVTLSCSQTLNHNVMYWYQQKSSQAPKLLFHYYDKDFNNEADTPDNFQSRRPNTSFCFLDIRSPGLGDTAMYLCATSISGTSIYNEQFFGPGTRLTVL.

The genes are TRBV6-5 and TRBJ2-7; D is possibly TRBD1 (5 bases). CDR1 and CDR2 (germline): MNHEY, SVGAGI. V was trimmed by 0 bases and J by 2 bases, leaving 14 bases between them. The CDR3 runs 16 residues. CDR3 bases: TGTGCCAGCAGTTACTCAACGAGCAGGGCTGCCTACGAGCAGTACTTC. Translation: CASSYSTSRAAYEQYF.

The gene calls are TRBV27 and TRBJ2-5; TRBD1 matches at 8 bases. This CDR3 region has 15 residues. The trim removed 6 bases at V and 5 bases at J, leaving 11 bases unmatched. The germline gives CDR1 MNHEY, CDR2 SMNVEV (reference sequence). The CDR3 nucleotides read TGTGCCAGCAGGGGGACGACAGGGGTGACGGAGACCCAGTACTTC. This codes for CASRGTTGVTETQYF.

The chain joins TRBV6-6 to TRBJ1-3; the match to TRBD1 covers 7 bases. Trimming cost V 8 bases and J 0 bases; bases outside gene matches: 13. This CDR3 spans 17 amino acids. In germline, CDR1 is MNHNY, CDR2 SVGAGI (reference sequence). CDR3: CASGPPGQAPSGNTIYF. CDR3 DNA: TGTGCCAGCGGTCCCCCTGGACAGGCTCCCTCTGGAAACACCATATATTTT.